Shown below are 29 T cell receptor beta chains from a single sample sequenced in a study of shared clonotypes between healthy human individuals. This table comes from immunoSEQ multiplex PCR, and its TCRdb copy is limited to in-frame clones, with some not included. The sample includes around 1,100,000 clones, 70% to 80% seen only once; the top ten take over 0.8%. The sample consisted of memory CD4+ T cells from PBMCs. Indicated subset: CD45RA-negative fraction. All receptors derive from a man between 18 and 29 years old in good health. Some clones in this sample may be carry-over from other donors' samples.

The V and J genes are TRBV5-1 and TRBJ1-3, with TRBD1 as a possible D gene (6 bases). CDR3 length: 13 residues. With 5 bases removed from V and 7 bases from J, the gap between germline ends came to 13 bases. CDR1 and CDR2 (germline): SGHRS, YFSETQ. CDR3 DNA: TGCGCCAGCAGGGACCTAAGGGGGAACACCATATATTTT. This codes for CASRDLRGNTIYF.

V is TRBV7-6 and J is TRBJ2-2; D is perhaps TRBD1 or TRBD2 (5 bases each). V was trimmed by 5 bases and J by 7 bases, leaving 20 bases between them. The CDR3 is made up of 16 amino acids. Germline lookup yields CDR1 SGHVS and CDR2 FNYEAQ. This CDR3 is CASSLQTGPHGGELFF. CDR3 DNA sequence: TGTGCCAGCAGCCTCCAAACGGGACCCCACGGCGGGGAGCTGTTTTTT. Using reference TRBV7-6 and TRBJ2-2 for the parts outside the CDR3, the full variable domain is GAGVSQSPRYKVTKRGQDVALRCDPISGHVSLYWYRQALGQGPEFLTYFNYEAQQDKSGLPNDRFSAERPEGSISTLTIQRTEQRDSAMYRCASSLQTGPHGGELFFGEGSRLTVL.

The chain links TRBV5-8 to TRBJ2-3, with D hard to call. This CDR3 region has 16 residues. Germline lookup yields CDR1 SGHTS and CDR2 YDEGEE. Trimming left V 5 bases short and J 1 base short, with 17 bases between. CDR3 in amino acids: CASSNRPGQGTDTQYF. DNA of the CDR3: TGTGCCAGCAGTAATCGCCCGGGCCAAGGCACAGATACGCAGTATTTT.

The V call is TRBV5-4, the J call TRBJ2-1; 12 bases match TRBD2. The CDR3 is 14 amino acids. Germline V CDR1 and CDR2: SGHNT, YYREEE (reference sequence). The ends lost 4 bases at V and 12 bases at J; junction bases unmatched: 8. The CDR3 reads CASSGRGLAGSQFF. The CDR3 nucleotides are TGTGCCAGCAGCGGCAGGGGACTAGCGGGTTCGCAGTTCTTC.

This clone was detected only once. The chain employs TRBV6-5 and TRBJ2-4, with 7 bases matching TRBD2. This CDR3 contains 15 residues. Germline V gene sequence: CDR1 MNHEY, CDR2 SVGAGI. V lost 8 bases to trimming and J lost 7 bases; unmatched junction nucleotides: 14. Here the CDR3 DNA reads TGTGCCAGCGCCCGCGTTCGAGGGGAGGGTAACATTCAGTACTTC. Its translation: CASARVRGEGNIQYF.

This clone was detected a few times. This sequence joins TRBV2 and TRBJ2-5, with D hard to call. The V and J ends lost 4 bases and 0 bases respectively, with 6 bases between them. The CDR3 runs to 13 residues. Germline CDR1 and CDR2: SNHLY and FYNNEI. The CDR3 is CASSVENQETQYF. Here the CDR3 DNA reads TGTGCCAGCAGTGTCGAAAACCAAGAGACCCAGTACTTC. The full variable domain, with the rest looked up from reference TRBV2 and TRBJ2-5, is EPEVTQTPSHQVTQMGQEVILRCVPISNHLYFYWYRQILGQKVEFLVSFYNNEISEKSEIFDDQFSVERPDGSNFTLKIRSTKLEDSAMYFCASSVENQETQYFGPGTRLLVL.

This chain links TRBV4-3 with TRBJ2-1; weak D call: TRBD1 (6 bases). The V and J ends lost 1 base and 4 bases respectively, with 11 bases between them. The germline gives CDR1 LGHNA, CDR2 YSLEER. The CDR3 covers 15 residues. The CDR3 coding sequence is TGCGCCAGCAGCCAAGTTGGGGACATATACAATGAGCAGTTCTTC. It codes for CASSQVGDIYNEQFF.

V is TRBV28 and J is TRBJ1-2, with no clear D. This CDR3 contains 12 residues. Trimming cost V 3 bases and J 5 bases, with 7 bases left between them. Germline values: CDR1 MDHEN, CDR2 SYDVKM. The CDR3 loop reads CASSFGEYGYTF. The CDR3 coding sequence is TGTGCCAGCAGTTTCGGAGAGTATGGCTACACCTTC.

The chain employs TRBV19 and TRBJ1-2; tentatively, D is TRBD1 (6 bases). Germline-derived CDR1 and CDR2 are LNHDA and SQIVND (reference sequence). The CDR3 runs 13 residues. Trimming took 6 bases from V and 8 from J, leaving 16 bases between them. CDR3 coding DNA: TGTGCCAGTAGCCGAGGGACAATCTGGGGCTACACCTTC. Amino acids: CASSRGTIWGYTF. The whole variable domain, filled in from reference TRBV19 and TRBJ1-2, reads DGGITQSPKYLFRKEGQNVTLSCEQNLNHDAMYWYRQDPGQGLRLIYYSQIVNDFQKGDIAEGYSVSREKKESFPLTVTSAQKNPTAFYLCASSRGTIWGYTFGSGTRLTVV.

The chain uses TRBV5-1 and TRBJ2-7; 7 bases are a match to TRBD2. This CDR3 comprises 14 residues. CDR1 SGHRS and CDR2 YFSETQ come from the germline V gene. J was trimmed by 3 bases and V by 1 base; bases with no gene match: 4. DNA of the CDR3: TGCGCCAGCAGCTTGCTAGCGGTAAGCTACGAGCAGTACTTC. Translated: CASSLLAVSYEQYF.

This chain uses TRBV11-3 with TRBJ2-2; D not certain. Germline values: CDR1 SGHNT, CDR2 YENEEA. V was clipped by 1 base and J by 4 bases, with 7 bases between them. This CDR3 is 14 amino acids long. The CDR3 DNA is TGTGCCAGCAGCTTAGCCCTGACCACCGGGGAGCTGTTTTTT. Translated: CASSLALTTGELFF.

J is TRBJ2-2 and V is TRBV4-1; 8 bases map to TRBD1. Germline values: CDR1 MGHRA, CDR2 YSYEKL. Germline trimming cut 6 bases from V and 6 bases from J; bases unmatched to any gene: 6. CDR3 length: 14 amino acids. The CDR3 coding sequence is TGCGCCAGCAGGGACAGGGTGGGCGCCGGGGAGCTGTTTTTT. It is translated as CASRDRVGAGELFF.

The chain is built from TRBV2 and TRBJ1-2, with D unresolved. V was cut by 4 bases and J by 4 bases, with 19 bases left in between. CDR1 and CDR2 (germline): SNHLY, FYNNEI. The CDR3 runs 16 residues. The CDR3: CASSAFVAPGGYGYTF. In DNA, the CDR3 is TGTGCCAGCAGTGCCTTTGTGGCTCCAGGTGGCTATGGCTACACCTTC.

The table lists this clone with a few counts. The gene calls are TRBV21-1 and TRBJ2-7; the D call in the table, TRBD1, was not verified against the DNA. TRBV21-1 is labeled a pseudogene. The CDR3 sequence is 14 residues long. In DNA form, the CDR3 reads TGTGCCAGCAGCTCGACAGGACCCTCCTACGAGCAGTACTTC. Translated: CASSSTGPSYEQYF.

In its sample, this clone was seen once. The rearrangement joins TRBV28 to TRBJ1-2; D unclear. V lost 7 bases to trimming and J lost 0 bases, with 18 bases between them. The germline V gene has CDR1 MDHEN and CDR2 SYDVKM. The CDR3 has 16 amino acids. CDR3 DNA sequence: TGTGCCAGCACCCCCCAACCGGCCAAATCTAACTATGGCTACACCTTC. Amino acids: CASTPQPAKSNYGYTF.

This clone has a single count. DNA for the CDR3: TGTGCCAGCAGCACGTGGAGCGGGGCGGGAACCGGGGAGCTGTTTTTT. This encodes CASSTWSGAGTGELFF. This chain uses TRBV11-1 with TRBJ2-2, with 7 bases lining up with TRBD2. The J segment lost 5 bases and the V segment lost 5 bases, leaving 11 bases of the junction unmatched. CDR1 and CDR2 (germline): SGHAT, FQDESV (reference sequence). The CDR3 totals 16 residues. The full variable domain, rest sourced from reference TRBV11-1 and TRBJ2-2, is EAEVAQSPRYKITEKSQAVAFWCDPISGHATLYWYRQILGQGPELLVQFQDESVVDDSQLPKDRFSAERLKGVDSTLKIQPAELGDSAMYLCASSTWSGAGTGELFFGEGSRLTVL.

The rearrangement links TRBV6-6 to TRBJ1-1; D is uncertain. Trimming pared 6 bases from V and 10 bases from J, leaving 12 bases between. The CDR3 spans 11 residues. Germline CDR1 and CDR2: MNHNY and SVGAGI (reference sequence). The chain's CDR3 is CASRTERRAFF. The CDR3 DNA reads TGTGCCAGCAGGACGGAGAGAAGAGCTTTCTTT.

The chain has TRBV7-2 and TRBJ2-5, with D unclear. The DNA matches TRBJ2-7 better at its end, which makes the J call doubtful. The CDR3 is 15 amino acids. CDR1 and CDR2 from the germline V gene are SGHTA and FQGNSA. CDR3 in DNA: TGTGCCAGCAGCGGTAGTGGGTCTGAGTCCTACGAGCAGTACTTC. It codes for CASSGSGSESYEQYF.

The chain carries TRBV5-1 and TRBJ1-4, with TRBD1 as a possible D gene (5 bases). CDR1 and CDR2 from the germline V gene are SGHRS and YFSETQ. The V end lost 4 bases, the J end lost 5 bases, and 12 bases lay between the germline ends. The CDR3 length is 14 residues. CDR3 nucleotides: TGCGCCAGCAGCGGGGACCAACAGAATGAAAAACTGTTTTTT. Translation gives CASSGDQQNEKLFF.

This clone was seen a single time. V is TRBV29-1 and J is TRBJ2-1, with D possibly being TRBD2 (6 bases). Between the trimmed V and J ends, which lost 7 bases and 8 bases, there was a span of 18 bases. The CDR3 has 13 residues. Germline CDR1 SQVTM, CDR2 ANQGSEA. This chain's CDR3 is CSGFVGGLDEQFF. Written as DNA, the CDR3 is TGCAGCGGGTTTGTTGGAGGGCTCGATGAGCAGTTCTTC.

In the case of this clone: The junction departs from germline at one end; a sequencing error may be responsible. Different DNA sequences within this sample yield the same CDR3. V is TRBV6-5 and J is TRBJ1-2; the D is unclear. The CDR3 spans 14 residues. The V gene's germline CDR1 is MNHEY and CDR2 SVGAGI. Here the CDR3 DNA reads TGTGCCAGCAGCTACTTAGGACCCAACTATGGCTACACCTTC. Encoded protein: CASSYLGPNYGYTF.

This clone has only a few counts. The chain combines TRBV4-1 with TRBJ1-1; D is ambiguous. The CDR3 has 15 residues. V was cut by 2 bases and J by 0 bases, with 10 bases left in between. In germline, CDR1 is MGHRA, CDR2 YSYEKL. The CDR3 loop is CASSQSPGVNTEAFF. The CDR3 region has the DNA TGCGCCAGCAGCCAAAGTCCAGGAGTGAACACTGAAGCTTTCTTT.

The CDR3: CASSLFGSGSSYEQYF. Here the CDR3 DNA reads TGTGCCAGCAGTTTATTTGGTAGCGGTAGCTCCTACGAGCAGTACTTC. The chain couples TRBV28 to TRBJ2-7, with TRBD2 as a possible D gene (6 bases). Trimming shortened V by 1 base and J by 0 bases, and 13 bases separated the two germline ends. The CDR3 consists of 16 residues. Germline V gene data show CDR1 as MDHEN and CDR2 as SYDVKM.

This clone was picked up many times. The chain combines TRBV7-9 with TRBJ2-1; tentative D call: TRBD2 (6 bases). CDR3 size: 16 residues. The germline V gene encodes CDR1 SEHNR and CDR2 FQNEAQ (reference sequence). V dropped 7 bases and J dropped 4 bases, with 20 bases sitting between them. The CDR3 DNA sequence: TGTGCCAGCACCCAAACGCGGGCGGGAACATACAATGAGCAGTTCTTC. Its translation is CASTQTRAGTYNEQFF.

The CDR3 DNA follows: TGTGCCTGGAGTGTGGGGGGGCCCACCGGGGAGCTGTTTTTT. Amino acid sequence: CAWSVGGPTGELFF. The rearrangement links TRBV30 to TRBJ2-2, with a weak D call TRBD2 (7 bases). V lost 0 bases to trimming and J lost 4 bases, with 9 bases between them. Germline values: CDR1 GTSNPN, CDR2 SVGIG (reference sequence). This CDR3 has 14 amino acids.

The genes are TRBV4-1 and TRBJ1-4; weak D call: TRBD1 (5 bases). CDR3 length equals 16 residues. Trimming took 3 bases from V and 5 from J, leaving 16 bases between them. Germline assignment: CDR1 MGHRA and CDR2 YSYEKL. CDR3 DNA: TGCGCCAGCAGCCACATTCCGGGACCGGGAAATGAAAAACTGTTTTTT. Protein sequence: CASSHIPGPGNEKLFF.

This clone was seen a single time. The genes are TRBV27 and TRBJ1-4; D perhaps matches TRBD1 (5 bases). The CDR3 contains 14 residues. From germline, CDR1 is MNHEY and CDR2 SMNVEV (reference sequence). V was pared by 8 bases and J by 6 bases, with 16 bases between. The CDR3 here is CASSSRGRDEKLFF. The CDR3 DNA is TGTGCCAGCTCCTCGAGGGGCAGGGATGAAAAACTGTTTTTT.

The gene calls are TRBV11-1 and TRBJ2-3; TRBD2 might be the D (6 bases). Germline V gene data show CDR1 as SGHAT and CDR2 as FQDESV (reference sequence). CDR3 length: 14 residues. V lost 5 bases and J lost 1, with 10 bases in between. The CDR3: CASSRDLGTDTQYF. CDR3 in DNA: TGTGCCAGCAGCCGGGACTTGGGCACAGATACGCAGTATTTT.

The V and J genes are TRBV18 and TRBJ2-7, with a tentative D call TRBD1 (5 bases). Trimming stripped 0 bases from V and 4 bases from J, with 16 bases between. CDR1 and CDR2 (germline): KGHSH, LQKENI. The CDR3 has 16 amino acids. The CDR3 coding sequence is TGTGCCAGCTCACCACCAGGGGCAGGGCTTAGGTACGAGCAGTACTTC. Protein product: CASSPPGAGLRYEQYF.